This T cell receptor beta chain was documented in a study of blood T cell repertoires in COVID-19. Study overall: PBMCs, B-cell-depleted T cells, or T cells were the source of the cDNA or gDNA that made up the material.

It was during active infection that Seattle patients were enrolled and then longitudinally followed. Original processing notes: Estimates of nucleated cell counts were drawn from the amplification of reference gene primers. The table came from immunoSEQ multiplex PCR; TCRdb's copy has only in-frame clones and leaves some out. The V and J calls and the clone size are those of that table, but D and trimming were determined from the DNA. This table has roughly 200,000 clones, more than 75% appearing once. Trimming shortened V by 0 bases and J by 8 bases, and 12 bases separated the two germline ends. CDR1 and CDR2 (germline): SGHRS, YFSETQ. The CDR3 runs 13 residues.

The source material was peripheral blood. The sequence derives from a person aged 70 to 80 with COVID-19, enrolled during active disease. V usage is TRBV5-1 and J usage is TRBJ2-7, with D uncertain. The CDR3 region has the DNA TGCGCCAGCAGCTTGGGTAGTGTTGGGCAGCAGTACTTC. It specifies CASSLGSVGQQYF. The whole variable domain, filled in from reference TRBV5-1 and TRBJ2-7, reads KAGVTQTPRYLIKTRGQQVTLSCSPISGHRSVSWYQQTPGQGLQFLFEYFSETQRNKGNFPGRFSGRQFSNSRSEMNVSTLELGDSALYLCASSLGSVGQQYFGPGTRLTVT.